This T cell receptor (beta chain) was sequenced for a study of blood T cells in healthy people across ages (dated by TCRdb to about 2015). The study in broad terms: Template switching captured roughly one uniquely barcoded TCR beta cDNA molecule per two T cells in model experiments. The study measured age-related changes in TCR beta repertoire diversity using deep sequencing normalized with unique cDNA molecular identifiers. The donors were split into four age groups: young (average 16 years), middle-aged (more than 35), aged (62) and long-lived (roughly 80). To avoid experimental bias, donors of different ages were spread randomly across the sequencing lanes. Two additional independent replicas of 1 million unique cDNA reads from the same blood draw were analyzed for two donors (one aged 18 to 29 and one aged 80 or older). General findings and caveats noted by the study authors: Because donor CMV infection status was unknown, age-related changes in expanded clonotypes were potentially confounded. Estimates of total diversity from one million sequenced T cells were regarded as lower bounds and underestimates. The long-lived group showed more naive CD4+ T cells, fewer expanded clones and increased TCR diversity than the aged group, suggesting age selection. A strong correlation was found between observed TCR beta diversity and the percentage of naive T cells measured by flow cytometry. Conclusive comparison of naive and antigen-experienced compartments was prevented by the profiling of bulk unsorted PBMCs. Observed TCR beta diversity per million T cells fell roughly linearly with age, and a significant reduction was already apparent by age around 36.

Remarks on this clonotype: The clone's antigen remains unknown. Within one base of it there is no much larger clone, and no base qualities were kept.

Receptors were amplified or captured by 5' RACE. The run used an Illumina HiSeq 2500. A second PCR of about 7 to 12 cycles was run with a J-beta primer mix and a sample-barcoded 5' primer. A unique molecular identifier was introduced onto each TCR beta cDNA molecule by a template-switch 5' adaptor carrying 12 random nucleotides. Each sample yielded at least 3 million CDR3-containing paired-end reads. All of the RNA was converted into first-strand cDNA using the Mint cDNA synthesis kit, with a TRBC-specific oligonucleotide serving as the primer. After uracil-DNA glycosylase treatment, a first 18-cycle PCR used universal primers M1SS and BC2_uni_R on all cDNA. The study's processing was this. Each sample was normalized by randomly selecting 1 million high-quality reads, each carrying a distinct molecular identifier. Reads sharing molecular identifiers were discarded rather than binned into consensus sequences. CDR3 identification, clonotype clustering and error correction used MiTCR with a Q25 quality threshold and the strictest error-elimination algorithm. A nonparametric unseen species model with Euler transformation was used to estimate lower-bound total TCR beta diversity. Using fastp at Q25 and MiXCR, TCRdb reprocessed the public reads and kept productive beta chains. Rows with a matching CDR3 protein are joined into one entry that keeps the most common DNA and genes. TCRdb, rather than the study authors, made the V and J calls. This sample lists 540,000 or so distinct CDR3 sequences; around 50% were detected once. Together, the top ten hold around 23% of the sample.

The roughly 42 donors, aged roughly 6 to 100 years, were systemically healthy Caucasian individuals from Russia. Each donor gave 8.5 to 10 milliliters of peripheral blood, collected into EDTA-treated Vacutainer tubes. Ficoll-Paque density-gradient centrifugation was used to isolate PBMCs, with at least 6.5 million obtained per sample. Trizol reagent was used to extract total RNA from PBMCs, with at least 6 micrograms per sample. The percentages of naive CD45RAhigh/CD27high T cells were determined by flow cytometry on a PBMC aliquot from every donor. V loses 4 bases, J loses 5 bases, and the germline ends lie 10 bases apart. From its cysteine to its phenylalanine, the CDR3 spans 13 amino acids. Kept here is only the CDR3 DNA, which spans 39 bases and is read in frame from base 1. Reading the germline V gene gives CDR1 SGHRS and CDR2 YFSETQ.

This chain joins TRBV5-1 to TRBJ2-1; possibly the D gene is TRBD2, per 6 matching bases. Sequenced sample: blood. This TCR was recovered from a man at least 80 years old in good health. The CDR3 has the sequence CASSRDLNNEQFF. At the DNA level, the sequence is TGCGCCAGCAGCCGGGACTTAAACAATGAGCAGTTCTTC. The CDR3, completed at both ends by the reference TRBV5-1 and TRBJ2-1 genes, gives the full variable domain KAGVTQTPRYLIKTRGQQVTLSCSPISGHRSVSWYQQTPGQGLQFLFEYFSETQRNKGNFPGRFSGRQFSNSRSEMNVSTLELGDSALYLCASSRDLNNEQFFGPGTRLTVL.